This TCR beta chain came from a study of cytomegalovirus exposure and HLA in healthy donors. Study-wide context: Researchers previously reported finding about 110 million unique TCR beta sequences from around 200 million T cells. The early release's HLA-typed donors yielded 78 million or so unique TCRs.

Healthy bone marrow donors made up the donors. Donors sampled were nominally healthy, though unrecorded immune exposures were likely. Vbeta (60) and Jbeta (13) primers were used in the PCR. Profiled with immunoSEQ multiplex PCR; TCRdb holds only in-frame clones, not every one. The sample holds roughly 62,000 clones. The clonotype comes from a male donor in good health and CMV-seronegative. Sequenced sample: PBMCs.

The CDR3 protein is CASNDRAQETQYF. The CDR3 DNA sequence: TGTGCCAGTAACGACAGGGCCCAAGAGACCCAGTACTTC. The J gene is TRBJ2-5, the V gene TRBV19; 7 bases align to TRBD1. There are 13 residues in the CDR3. Looked up from germline, CDR1 is LNHDA and CDR2 is SQIVND (reference sequence). V was pared by 7 bases and J by 1 base, with 3 bases of the junction left unmatched.